A single T cell receptor beta chain is shown here with its context. Antigen: not known. The data derive from a study of T cell responses to AZD1222 COVID-19 vaccine. Study-wide findings and caveats: Repertoires were collected only later (after the peak T cell response had occurred).

Germline loops: CDR1 MDHEN, CDR2 SYDVKM. This CDR3 is built from 17 residues. The V end lost 4 bases, the J end lost 2 bases, and 19 bases lay between the germline ends. Some clones are missing from TCRdb's copy, which holds only in-frame ones; the method was immunoSEQ multiplex PCR. Of 100,000 to 150,000 clones listed, 85% to 90% are singletons. Sample: peripheral blood, taken on day 0 of AZD1222 vaccination. The sequence came from an adult in good health. The chain couples TRBV28 to TRBJ2-3; possibly TRBD2 for D (6 bases). The CDR3 protein is CASSYPPGERDTDTQYF. CDR3 DNA: TGTGCCAGCAGTTACCCCCCGGGGGAAAGGGACACAGATACGCAGTATTTT.